The rows below give T cell receptor beta chains drawn from one sample of a study of Siglec-9 on CD8 T cells in melanoma. Produced via immunoSEQ multiplex PCR; TCRdb's table is partial and in-frame only. The data show about 36,000 clones, about four fifths seen once. What was sequenced was Siglec-9- CD8+ T cells sorted from blood. These receptor sequences come from a human donor in good health. CDR3s include the opening cysteine and the closing phenylalanine or tryptophan. The D gene is left open where the match is weak. Clone size, where shown, is once, few, many, or a class for clones that have expanded.

d_gene | abundance | j_gene | v_gene | CDR3aa | CDR3nt
. | . | TRBJ2-5 | TRBV15 | CATSRGPLSGGETQYF | TGTGCCACCAGCAGAGGACCACTGAGTGGAGGGGAGACCCAGTACTTC
. | . | TRBJ1-4 | TRBV7-2 | CASSPLPSWAGDEKLFF | TGTGCCAGCAGCCCCCTCCCTAGTTGGGCAGGGGATGAAAAACTGTTTTTT
. | . | TRBJ2-1 | TRBV29-1 | CSAASPNEQFF | TGCAGCGCCGCTAGCCCCAATGAGCAGTTCTTC
. | . | TRBJ1-5 | TRBV19 | CASSVGIGQPQHF | TGTGCCAGTAGTGTAGGGATTGGTCAGCCCCAGCATTTT
. | . | TRBJ1-5 | TRBV6-5 | CASSPVQGLNQPQHF | TGTGCCAGCAGCCCGGTACAGGGTTTAAATCAGCCCCAGCATTTT
. | . | TRBJ1-5 | TRBV6-1 | CASSAPRGGRQPQHF | TGTGCCAGCAGTGCCCCGCGGGGGGGTAGGCAGCCCCAGCATTTT
. | few | TRBJ1-1 | TRBV19 | CASSSWGGLNTEAFF | TGTGCCAGTAGTTCCTGGGGGGGATTGAACACTGAAGCTTTCTTT
. | . | TRBJ1-2 | TRBV2 | CATSLFSGALDYGYTF | TGTGCCACCTCACTCTTCTCGGGGGCGCTCGACTATGGCTACACCTTC
. | . | TRBJ2-7 | TRBV6-5 | CASSYWPQAEEQYF | TGTGCCAGCAGTTACTGGCCTCAGGCAGAGGAGCAGTACTTC
TRBD2 | . | TRBJ2-7 | TRBV29-1 | CSGVPSGSYEQYF | TGCAGCGGTGTTCCTAGCGGCTCATACGAGCAGTACTTC
TRBD1 | . | TRBJ1-5 | TRBV4-1 | CASSPDRGQPQHF | TGCGCCAGCAGCCCTGACAGGGGACAGCCCCAGCATTTT
. | . | TRBJ2-1 | TRBV7-9 | CASSPRDGRHEQFF | TGTGCCAGCAGCCCCCGCGACGGGAGACATGAGCAGTTCTTC
. | once | TRBJ1-1 | TRBV13 | CASSPRGGWGSDTEAFF | TGTGCCAGCAGCCCCCGGGGAGGATGGGGGTCGGACACTGAAGCTTTCTTT
TRBD1 | . | TRBJ1-4 | TRBV30 | CAGDRGLNEKLFF | TGTGCCGGCGACAGGGGGCTAAATGAAAAACTGTTTTTT
. | . | TRBJ1-1 | TRBV5-1 | CASSKTVNTEAFF | TGCGCCAGCAGCAAGACAGTGAACACTGAAGCTTTCTTT
. | . | TRBJ1-2 | TRBV13 | CASSIYLTFGGRKDGYTF | TGTGCCAGCAGCATCTATTTAACGTTCGGAGGGAGAAAGGATGGCTACACCTTC
. | . | TRBJ1-1 | TRBV30 | CAWNGVNTEAFF | TGTGCCTGGAATGGGGTTAACACTGAAGCTTTCTTT
TRBD1 | . | TRBJ2-3 | TRBV11-2 | CASIWPGQGADTQYF | TGTGCCAGCATCTGGCCGGGACAGGGGGCAGATACGCAGTATTTT
. | . | TRBJ1-3 | TRBV28 | CASRSTVREISGNTIYF | TGTGCCAGCAGATCCACGGTGAGGGAGATCTCTGGAAACACCATATATTTT
TRBD2 | . | TRBJ2-1 | TRBV9 | CASSGGLVDEQFF | TGTGCCAGCAGCGGCGGACTAGTCGATGAGCAGTTCTTC
TRBD2 | . | TRBJ2-5 | TRBV29-1 | CSVQGLAGGGETQYF | TGCAGCGTACAGGGTCTAGCGGGAGGCGGGGAGACCCAGTACTTC
. | . | TRBJ2-3 | TRBV28 | CASSSGERDTQYF | TGTGCCAGCAGTTCGGGGGAGAGGGATACGCAGTATTTT
TRBD1 | . | TRBJ2-2 | TRBV7-6 | CASSLRQGAVTGELFF | TGTGCCAGCAGCTTAAGACAGGGGGCGGTCACCGGGGAGCTGTTTTTT
. | . | TRBJ1-5 | TRBV6-5 | CASSYSEDQPQHF | TGTGCCAGCAGTTACTCGGAGGATCAGCCCCAGCATTTT
TRBD1 | few | TRBJ1-1 | TRBV27 | CASSLMAGGFTEAFF | TGTGCCAGCAGTTTAATGGCAGGGGGCTTTACTGAAGCTTTCTTT
TRBD2 | . | TRBJ2-2 | TRBV28 | CASTVPSGKNTGELFF | TGTGCCAGCACGGTCCCTAGCGGAAAGAACACCGGGGAGCTGTTTTTT
. | . | TRBJ2-3 | TRBV2 | CASSEMGTGGTDTQYF | TGTGCCAGCAGTGAAATGGGTACAGGCGGTACAGATACGCAGTATTTT
. | . | TRBJ2-7 | TRBV6-1 | CAVTGQPSYEQYF | TGTGCCGTCACCGGGCAGCCTTCCTACGAGCAGTACTTC
. | . | TRBJ2-5 | TRBV28 | CASSLEETQYF | TGTGCCAGCAGTTTAGAAGAGACCCAGTACTTC
. | . | TRBJ2-7 | TRBV27 | CASSFGGLYEQYF | TGTGCCAGCAGTTTCGGGGGGCTCTACGAGCAGTACTTC
. | . | TRBJ2-1 | TRBV4-1 | CASSYRDGVYNEQFF | TGCGCCAGCAGCTACCGGGACGGAGTTTACAATGAGCAGTTCTTC
TRBD2 | . | TRBJ2-2 | TRBV9 | CASSLRGADTGELFF | TGTGCCAGCAGCCTGCGGGGGGCGGACACCGGGGAGCTGTTTTTT
. | . | TRBJ1-5 | TRBV28 | CASSPHSNQPQHF | TGTGCCAGCAGTCCGCATAGCAATCAGCCCCAGCATTTT
. | few | TRBJ1-2 | TRBV29-1 | CSVVEATAYGYTF | TGCAGCGTTGTGGAGGCAACGGCCTATGGCTACACCTTC
. | . | TRBJ1-4 | TRBV2 | CASSATPATNEKLFF | TGTGCCAGCAGTGCTACACCGGCAACTAATGAAAAACTGTTTTTT
. | . | TRBJ1-6 | TRBV7-9 | CASSFIVTRDNSPLHF | TGTGCCAGCAGCTTCATCGTGACACGGGATAATTCACCCCTCCACTTT
TRBD1 | . | TRBJ2-7 | TRBV5-6 | CASSVTGEIYEQYF | TGTGCCAGCAGCGTAACAGGGGAAATCTACGAGCAGTACTTC
TRBD1 | . | TRBJ2-7 | TRBV5-1 | CASSRGQGYEQYF | TGCGCCAGCAGCCGTGGACAGGGCTACGAGCAGTACTTC
TRBD1 | . | TRBJ2-7 | TRBV27 | CASSLWTGGIYEQYF | TGTGCCAGCAGTCTGTGGACAGGGGGCATATACGAGCAGTACTTC
. | . | TRBJ1-4 | TRBV19 | CASSILRVDRFSTNEKLFF | TGTGCCAGTAGTATTTTAAGAGTGGATCGATTTTCAACTAATGAAAAACTGTTTTTT
. | . | TRBJ2-7 | TRBV11-3 | CASSLERPSSYEQYF | TGTGCCAGCAGCTTAGAACGGCCCAGCTCCTACGAGCAGTACTTC
. | once | TRBJ2-1 | TRBV14 | CASSQFRDLRYNEQFF | TGTGCCAGCAGCCAATTTAGGGACCTCCGATACAATGAGCAGTTCTTC
TRBD2 | . | TRBJ2-6 | TRBV27 | CASSLLAGVGGANVLTF | TGTGCCAGCAGCCTACTAGCGGGAGTAGGTGGGGCCAACGTCCTGACTTTC